This T cell receptor beta chain was found in a study of control samples from healthy donors and cancer patients (dated by TCRdb to 2019 to 2021). Remarks on this clone: Its antigen is still unknown. No per-base quality is available; no much larger clone lies one base away.

CDR1 SGHAT and CDR2 FQNNGV were looked up in the germline V gene. Trimming takes 4 bases from V and 13 bases from J, and the germline ends sit 14 bases apart. The CDR3 contains 12 residues, cysteine and phenylalanine counted. The retained sequence is limited to the CDR3, 36 bases, with the frame set at the first base. Libraries were made using the immunoSEQ multiplex PCR assay. Not all clones reach the TCRdb copy of this immuneACCESS table, which keeps in-frame sequences only. Checked studies attribute under half of the gap to unresolved V genes and leave the rest unexplained. The sample profile shows approximately 130,000 clones; 87% of them were found once. The ten most abundant clones make up about an eighth of the sample.

The receptor was isolated from a man aged 25 to 40 in good health. Specimen: blood. The chain couples TRBV11-2 to TRBJ1-3, and possibly TRBD1, on 6 matching bases. CDR3 reads: CASSSNQGRIYF. The DNA sequence reads TGTGCCAGCAGCTCAAACCAGGGGAGGATATATTTT.